This T cell receptor beta chain was found in a study of control samples from healthy donors and cancer patients. TCRdb keeps only in-frame clones here, not all; method: immunoSEQ multiplex PCR. The sample yields 50,000 to 75,000 clones, 65% to 90% seen once. The TCR originated in a man between 40 and 49 years old in good health. Sequencing was carried out using blood.

CDR3 in DNA: TGTGCCAGCAGCTTAGGGGGTAGCGGGATCAGCACAGATACGCAGTATTTT. It yields the protein CASSLGGSGISTDTQYF. The V call is TRBV7-2, the J call TRBJ2-3, with 8 bases fitting TRBD2. V shed 1 base and J 0 bases; nucleotides not matched to a gene: 6. This CDR3 comprises 17 residues. Germline CDR1 and CDR2: SGHTA and FQGNSA.